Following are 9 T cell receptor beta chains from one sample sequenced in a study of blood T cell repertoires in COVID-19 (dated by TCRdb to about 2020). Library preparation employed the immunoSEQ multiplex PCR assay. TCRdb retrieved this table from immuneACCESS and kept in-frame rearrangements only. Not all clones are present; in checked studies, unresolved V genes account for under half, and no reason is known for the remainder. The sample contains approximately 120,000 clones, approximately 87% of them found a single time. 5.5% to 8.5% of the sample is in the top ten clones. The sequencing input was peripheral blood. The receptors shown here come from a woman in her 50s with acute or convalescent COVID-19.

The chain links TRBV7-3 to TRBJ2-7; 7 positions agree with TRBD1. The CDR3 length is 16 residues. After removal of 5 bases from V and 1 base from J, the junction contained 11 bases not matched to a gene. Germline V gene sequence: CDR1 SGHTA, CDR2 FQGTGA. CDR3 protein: CASSRRTGQESYEQYF. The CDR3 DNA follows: TGTGCCAGCAGCCGCCGGACAGGCCAAGAGTCCTACGAGCAGTACTTC. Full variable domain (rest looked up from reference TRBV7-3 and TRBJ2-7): GAGVSQTPSNKVTEKGKYVELRCDPISGHTALYWYRQSLGQGPEFLIYFQGTGAADDSGLPNDRFFAVRPEGSVSTLKIQRTERGDSAVYLCASSRRTGQESYEQYFGPGTRLTVT.

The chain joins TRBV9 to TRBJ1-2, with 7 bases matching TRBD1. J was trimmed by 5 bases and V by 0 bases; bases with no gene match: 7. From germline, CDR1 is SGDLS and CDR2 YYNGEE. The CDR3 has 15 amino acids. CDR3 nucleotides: TGTGCCAGCAGCGTAGGGTTGACAGGGCTGTATGGCTACACCTTC. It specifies CASSVGLTGLYGYTF.

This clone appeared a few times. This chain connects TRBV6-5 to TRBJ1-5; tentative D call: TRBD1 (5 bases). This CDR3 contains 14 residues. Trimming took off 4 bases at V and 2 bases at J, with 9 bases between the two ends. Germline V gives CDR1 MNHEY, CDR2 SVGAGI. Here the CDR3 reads CASSSGDGNQPQHF. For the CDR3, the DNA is TGTGCCAGCAGTTCGGGGGACGGCAATCAGCCCCAGCATTTT.

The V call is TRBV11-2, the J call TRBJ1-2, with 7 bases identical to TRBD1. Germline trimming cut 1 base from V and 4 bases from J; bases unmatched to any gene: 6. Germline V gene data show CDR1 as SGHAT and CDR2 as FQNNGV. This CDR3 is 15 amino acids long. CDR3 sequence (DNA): TGTGCCAGCAGCTTAGCCACAGGGGCGGGCTATGGCTACACCTTC. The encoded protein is CASSLATGAGYGYTF.

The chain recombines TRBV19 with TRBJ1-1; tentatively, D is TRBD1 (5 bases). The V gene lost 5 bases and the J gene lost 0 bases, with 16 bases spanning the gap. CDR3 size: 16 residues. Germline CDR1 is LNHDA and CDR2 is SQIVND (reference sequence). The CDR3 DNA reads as TGTGCCAGTAGTCGGCCCGTAGGGGCTGTGAACACTGAAGCTTTCTTT. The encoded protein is CASSRPVGAVNTEAFF.

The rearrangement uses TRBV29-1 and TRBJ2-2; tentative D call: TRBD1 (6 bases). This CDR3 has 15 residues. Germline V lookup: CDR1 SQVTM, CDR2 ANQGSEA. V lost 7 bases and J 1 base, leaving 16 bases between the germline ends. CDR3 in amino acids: CSAQRTGMNTGELFF. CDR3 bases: TGCAGCGCCCAGAGAACAGGGATGAACACCGGGGAGCTGTTTTTT.

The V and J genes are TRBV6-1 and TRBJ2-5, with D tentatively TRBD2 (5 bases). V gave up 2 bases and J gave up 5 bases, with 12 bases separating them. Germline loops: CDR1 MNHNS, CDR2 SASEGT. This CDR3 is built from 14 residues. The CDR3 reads CASSEKGRGETQYF. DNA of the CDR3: TGTGCCAGCAGTGAAAAAGGGAGAGGGGAGACCCAGTACTTC.

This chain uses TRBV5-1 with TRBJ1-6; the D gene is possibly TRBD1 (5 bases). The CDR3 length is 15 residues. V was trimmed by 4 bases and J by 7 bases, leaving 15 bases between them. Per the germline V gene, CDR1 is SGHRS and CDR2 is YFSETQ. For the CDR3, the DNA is TGCGCCAGCAGCCTGAGCGGGACGGGGAATTCACCCCTCCACTTT. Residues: CASSLSGTGNSPLHF.

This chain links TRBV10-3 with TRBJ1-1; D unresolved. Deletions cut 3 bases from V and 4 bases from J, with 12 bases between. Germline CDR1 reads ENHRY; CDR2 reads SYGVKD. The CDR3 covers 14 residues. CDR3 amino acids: CAISDVLGGTEAFF. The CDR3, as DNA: TGTGCCATCAGTGATGTTCTGGGAGGCACTGAAGCTTTCTTT.